This T cell receptor beta chain came from a study of blood T cell repertoires in COVID-19. The CDR3 sequence is 16 residues long. Germline assignment: CDR1 SGHDT and CDR2 YYEEEE. Trimming took off 4 bases at V and 3 bases at J, with 20 bases between the two ends. Data came from immunoSEQ multiplex PCR; TCRdb stores just in-frame clones and leaves some out. Of 300,000 to 350,000 clones in the sample, 85% to 90% were seen once. The rearrangement joins TRBV5-6 to TRBJ2-7; tentatively, D is TRBD1 (7 bases). The source is a woman in her forties with COVID-19, enrolled during active disease. Sequences were obtained from peripheral blood. The CDR3 nucleotides are TGTGCCAGCAGCCTCTCCGGGGGACAGAGATTCTACGAGCAGTACTTC. It is translated as CASSLSGGQRFYEQYF.